Presented here are 13 T cell receptor beta chains from one specimen sequenced in a study of blood T cell repertoires in COVID-19. Sequencing used immunoSEQ multiplex PCR; TCRdb keeps in-frame clones, though not all of them. This table has about 40,000 clones, about 79% appearing once. The sample taken for sequencing was peripheral blood. The origin of the receptors is a woman between 55 and 75 years old with acute or convalescent COVID-19.

This clone was seen a handful of times. The rearrangement uses TRBV14 and TRBJ2-1; D not certain. V was trimmed by 4 bases and J by 0 bases, leaving 22 bases between them. The CDR3 extends over 19 amino acids. CDR1 SGHDN and CDR2 FVKESK come from the germline V gene. CDR3 sequence: CASSPYDVTWKSSYNEQFF. CDR3 nucleotides: TGTGCCAGCAGCCCTTATGATGTGACTTGGAAGAGCTCCTACAATGAGCAGTTCTTC. Supplemented by reference TRBV14 and TRBJ2-1, the full variable domain reads EAGVTQFPSHSVIEKGQTVTLRCDPISGHDNLYWYRRVMGKEIKFLLHFVKESKQDESGMPNNRFLAERTGGTYSTLKVQPAELEDSGVYFCASSPYDVTWKSSYNEQFFGPGTRLTVL.

The chain has TRBV9 and TRBJ1-1; no clear D. CDR1 is SGDLS, CDR2 YYNGEE, per germline. V dropped 2 bases and J dropped 1 base, with 12 bases sitting between them. The CDR3 length is 15 residues. The CDR3 DNA is TGTGCCAGCAGCGTTTCGGGGAGGAGGAACACTGAAGCTTTCTTT. This gives the protein CASSVSGRRNTEAFF.

The chain carries TRBV13 and TRBJ2-5; D is possibly TRBD1 (6 bases). CDR1 PRHDT and CDR2 FYEKMQ come from the germline V gene (reference sequence). This CDR3 contains 14 residues. Trimming shortened V by 2 bases and J by 5 bases, and 12 bases separated the two germline ends. CDR3 residues: CASSLSGVVETQYF. The CDR3 coding sequence is TGTGCCAGCAGCTTATCAGGGGTGGTGGAGACCCAGTACTTC.

The chain links TRBV7-7 to TRBJ1-3; TRBD1 agrees at 9 bases. The J segment lost 4 bases and the V segment lost 5 bases, leaving 6 bases of the junction unmatched. The germline V gene encodes CDR1 SSHAT and CDR2 FNYEAQ (reference sequence). This CDR3 spans 15 amino acids. CDR3: CASSAGTGPGNTIYF. The CDR3 bases are TGTGCCAGCAGCGCCGGGACAGGGCCCGGAAACACCATATATTTT.

V usage is TRBV27 and J usage is TRBJ2-3; 11 bases agree with TRBD2. The V gene end was trimmed by 6 bases and the J gene end by 4 bases; junction bases not matched to a gene: 3. CDR3 size: 14 residues. Per the germline V gene, CDR1 is MNHEY and CDR2 is SMNVEV (reference sequence). The chain's CDR3 is CASSLAGGPDTQYF. As DNA, the CDR3 is TGTGCCAGCAGCCTAGCGGGAGGTCCAGATACGCAGTATTTT.

The chain joins TRBV5-6 to TRBJ1-5; no definite D call. Germline CDR1 SGHDT, CDR2 YYEEEE. Deletions cut 2 bases from V and 6 bases from J, with 12 bases between. The CDR3 loop spans 14 amino acids. The CDR3 bases are TGTGCCAGCAGCTTCGGGGAGCTAGCTCAGCCCCAGCATTTT. This sequence encodes CASSFGELAQPQHF.

The CDR3 DNA sequence: TGTGCCAGCTCACCCCGCACCAGCTCTGGAAACACCATATATTTT. It encodes CASSPRTSSGNTIYF. V gene TRBV18 combines with J gene TRBJ1-3, with D uncertain. V was pared by 3 bases and J by 0 bases, with 9 bases between. Looked up from germline, CDR1 is KGHSH and CDR2 is LQKENI. The CDR3 totals 15 residues.

The chain joins TRBV3-1 (or the pseudogene TRBV3-2) to TRBJ2-1; 7 nucleotides align to TRBD1. The V and J ends lost 0 bases and 7 bases, in that order; junction bases with no gene match: 6. The CDR3 is 15 residues long. Germline V gene data show CDR1 as LGHDT and CDR2 as YNNKEL (reference sequence). CDR3 sequence: CASSQDPTGTNEQFF. The CDR3 bases are TGTGCCAGCAGCCAAGACCCGACAGGGACAAATGAGCAGTTCTTC.

This CDR3 is CASSSQPGGNTGELFF. The CDR3 DNA reads as TGTGCCAGCAGCTCCCAGCCAGGGGGGAACACCGGGGAGCTGTTTTTT. This sequence joins TRBV7-3 and TRBJ2-2, with TRBD1 identical over 7 bases. Germline CDR1 reads SGHTA; CDR2 reads FQGTGA. The CDR3 is 16 amino acids. V trimming: 4 bases; J trimming: 1 base; junction bases outside the gene matches: 6. The variable domain in full, completed from reference TRBV7-3 and TRBJ2-2, reads GAGVSQTPSNKVTEKGKYVELRCDPISGHTALYWYRQSLGQGPEFLIYFQGTGAADDSGLPNDRFFAVRPEGSVSTLKIQRTERGDSAVYLCASSSQPGGNTGELFFGEGSRLTVL.

The V and J genes are TRBV5-1 and TRBJ1-2; D remains unclear. Trimming took off 0 bases at V and 0 bases at J, with 9 bases between the two ends. Germline V lookup: CDR1 SGHRS, CDR2 YFSETQ. The CDR3 totals 15 residues. Written as DNA, the CDR3 is TGCGCCAGCAGCTTGGATTGGCAGGCTAACTATGGCTACACCTTC. Its translation is CASSLDWQANYGYTF.

The gene calls are TRBV9 and TRBJ2-5; 7 nucleotides align to TRBD2. CDR3 length: 14 residues. V lost 0 bases to trimming and J lost 1 base; unmatched junction nucleotides: 0. Germline CDR1 is SGDLS and CDR2 is YYNGEE. The chain's CDR3 is CASSVGGGQETQYF. CDR3 bases: TGTGCCAGCAGCGTAGGGGGGGGCCAAGAGACCCAGTACTTC.

The chain carries TRBV30 and TRBJ1-2; 8 nucleotides line up with TRBD1. The germline gives CDR1 GTSNPN, CDR2 SVGIG (reference sequence). The CDR3 length is 13 residues. Trimming removed 5 bases from V and 7 bases from J; junction bases left unmatched: 9. CDR3 coding DNA: TGTGCCTGGGTTCGCAGGGGGCCGACTGGCTACACCTTC. Translated, it gives CAWVRRGPTGYTF.

This clone came up once. The DNA for the CDR3 is TGCGCCAGCAGCTTGGCCTCGGGAGCTTACAATGAGCAGTTCTTC. This gives the protein CASSLASGAYNEQFF. The gene calls are TRBV5-1 and TRBJ2-1; perhaps TRBD2 as D (6 bases). The CDR3 loop spans 15 amino acids. Between the trimmed V and J ends, which lost 0 bases and 4 bases, there was a span of 11 bases. Germline values: CDR1 SGHRS, CDR2 YFSETQ.